There are many counts of the clone carrying this TCR beta chain. Antigen unknown. This entry is derived from a study of Graves' ophthalmopathy and Graves' hyperthyroidism. Study findings and constraints: Appearing in blood as well were most expanded thyroid clonotypes above 0.001 frequency.

CDR1 SEHNR and CDR2 FQNEAQ come from the germline V gene (reference sequence). The CDR3 has 12 amino acids. Between the trimmed V and J ends, which lost 4 bases and 7 bases, there was a span of 7 bases. Lactation, pregnancy, uncontrolled infections and other autoimmune diseases were all grounds for excluding patients. RNA transcripts yielded amplified TCR beta CDR3 regions. Investigators did first-round RT-PCR with HTBI primers, then second-round multiplex PCR. TCRdb itself ran the multiplex PCR reads through MiXCR, one entry per CDR3 protein. The sample includes about 740,000 distinct CDR3 sequences, approximately 40% of them seen just once.

This rearrangement joins TRBV7-9 to TRBJ1-4; no reliable D call. This sequence was found in an adult man with Graves' ophthalmopathy. The sequencing sample was made of peripheral blood. Written as DNA, the CDR3 is TGTGCCAGCAGCTCGTGGGGTGAAAAACTGTTTTTT. It codes for CASSSWGEKLFF.